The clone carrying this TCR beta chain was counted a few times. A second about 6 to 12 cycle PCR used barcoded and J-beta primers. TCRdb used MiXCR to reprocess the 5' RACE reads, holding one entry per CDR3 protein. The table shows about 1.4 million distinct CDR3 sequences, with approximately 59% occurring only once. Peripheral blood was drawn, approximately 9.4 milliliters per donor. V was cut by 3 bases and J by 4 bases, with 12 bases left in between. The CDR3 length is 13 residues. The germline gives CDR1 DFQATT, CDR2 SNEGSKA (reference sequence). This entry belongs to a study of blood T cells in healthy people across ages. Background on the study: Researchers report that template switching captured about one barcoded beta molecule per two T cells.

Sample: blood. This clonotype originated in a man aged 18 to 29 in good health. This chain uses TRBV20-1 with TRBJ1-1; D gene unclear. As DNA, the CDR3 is TGCAGTGCTAGTAACAGTATGTTCACTGAAGCTTTCTTT. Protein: CSASNSMFTEAFF.